These 6 T cell receptor beta chains were all obtained from the same sample, sequenced in a study of T cell responses to AZD1222 COVID-19 vaccine. Sequencing was performed with immunoSEQ multiplex PCR; in TCRdb, only in-frame clones are kept and a portion is missing. The sample has about 98,000 clones; 70% to 90% are singletons. This specimen was peripheral blood, taken on day 0 of AZD1222 vaccination. These receptors all stem from an adult in good health.

This chain uses TRBV19 with TRBJ1-1; no reliable D call. The CDR3 covers 16 residues. Trimming removed 7 bases at V and 0 bases at J, with 18 bases between. Germline V gives CDR1 LNHDA, CDR2 SQIVND (reference sequence). The CDR3 DNA follows: TGTGCCAGTAAACCCCACTCGGCGAACATGAACACTGAAGCTTTCTTT. Translating it yields CASKPHSANMNTEAFF.

This chain connects TRBV28 to TRBJ2-7; 7 nucleotides agree with TRBD2. The CDR3 is 13 residues long. Trimming removed 7 bases from V and 0 bases from J; junction bases left unmatched: 3. CDR1 and CDR2 from the germline V gene are MDHEN and SYDVKM. CDR3 protein: CASTGGISYEQYF. The CDR3 bases are TGTGCCAGCACCGGGGGGATCTCCTACGAGCAGTACTTC.

V and J are TRBV5-1 and TRBJ2-7; 8 positions agree with TRBD1. This CDR3 spans 17 amino acids. The junction had 10 bases not matched to a gene; V was cut back by 0 bases and J by 2 bases. CDR1 and CDR2 from the germline V gene are SGHRS and YFSETQ. The CDR3: CASSLAPEDRDPYEQYF. The CDR3 DNA follows: TGCGCCAGCAGCTTGGCGCCCGAGGACAGGGACCCCTACGAGCAGTACTTC.

The chain links TRBV19 to TRBJ1-5; 8 nucleotides agree with TRBD1. The CDR3 is 16 amino acids. Trimming removed 6 bases from V and 2 bases from J; junction bases left unmatched: 9. Germline V gene lookup returns CDR1 LNHDA and CDR2 SQIVND (reference sequence). The CDR3 loop is CASSPGTGYRNQPQHF. The DNA for the CDR3 is TGTGCCAGTAGCCCCGGGACAGGATACCGCAATCAGCCCCAGCATTTT.

The chain combines TRBV2 with TRBJ2-2; no clear D gene. Germline CDR1 and CDR2: SNHLY and FYNNEI. This CDR3 contains 15 residues. V lost 7 bases, J lost 3 bases, and 15 bases lay in between. The CDR3 nucleotides are TGTGCCAGCACCCCTTTGGGTCCGGACACCGGGGAGCTGTTTTTT. This translates into CASTPLGPDTGELFF.

This chain joins TRBV3-1 (or the pseudogene TRBV3-2) and TRBJ2-7; 11 bases align to TRBD2. Germline lookup yields CDR1 LGHDT and CDR2 YNNKEL (reference sequence). This CDR3 comprises 16 residues. The V segment lost 1 base and the J segment 3 bases; nucleotides outside the gene matches: 5. For the CDR3, the DNA is TGTGCCAGCAGCCAAGGTCCGGGACTAGCGGACTACGAGCAGTACTTC. It specifies CASSQGPGLADYEQYF.